This is a list of T cell receptor beta chains from one sample in a study of blood T cell repertoires in COVID-19. Clones were sequenced by immunoSEQ multiplex PCR, and TCRdb holds only the in-frame ones, with some missing. Among about 190,000 clones listed, approximately 79% were seen once. The sample taken for sequencing was peripheral blood. The origin of the receptors is a man in his forties or fifties who had recovered from COVID-19. Both conserved end residues are trimmed from each CDR3. Each record gives: J gene, V gene, D gene, CDR3 protein. D genes are given only for firm matches.

j_call: TRBJ1-2
v_call: TRBV30
d_call: .
cdr3_aa: AWMGLGGPTNYGYT

j_call: TRBJ2-1
v_call: TRBV5-1
d_call: TRBD1
cdr3_aa: ASSLGTGPSYNEQF

j_call: TRBJ2-7
v_call: TRBV11-2
d_call: .
cdr3_aa: ASSLAGYEQY

j_call: TRBJ1-2
v_call: TRBV4-2
d_call: .
cdr3_aa: ASSQERESNYGYT

j_call: TRBJ1-4
v_call: TRBV20-1
d_call: .
cdr3_aa: SARGEKLF

j_call: TRBJ2-3
v_call: TRBV29-1
d_call: .
cdr3_aa: SVAAASTDTQY

j_call: TRBJ2-5
v_call: TRBV27
d_call: .
cdr3_aa: ASSLQGRGETQY

j_call: TRBJ2-5
v_call: TRBV7-2
d_call: .
cdr3_aa: ASSLSWGGGSQETQY

j_call: TRBJ2-1
v_call: TRBV28
d_call: TRBD1
cdr3_aa: ASSFGPDRDEQF

j_call: TRBJ1-4
v_call: TRBV12-3/TRBV12-4
d_call: .
cdr3_aa: ASSLTTAQKLF

j_call: TRBJ2-3
v_call: TRBV4-2
d_call: .
cdr3_aa: ASSQDLGDTQY

j_call: TRBJ1-1
v_call: TRBV14
d_call: .
cdr3_aa: ASSQAGGVVNTEAF

j_call: TRBJ2-1
v_call: TRBV13
d_call: TRBD2
cdr3_aa: ASSQAGAGNEQF

j_call: TRBJ1-4
v_call: TRBV12-3/TRBV12-4
d_call: .
cdr3_aa: ASSLAADEKLF

j_call: TRBJ2-1
v_call: TRBV19
d_call: TRBD2
cdr3_aa: ASSIEGLVVNEQF

j_call: TRBJ2-1
v_call: TRBV14
d_call: TRBD2
cdr3_aa: ASSQLKGLAGPRKTYNEQF

j_call: TRBJ2-3
v_call: TRBV3-1/TRBV3-2
d_call: TRBD2
cdr3_aa: ASSLTRGAGGNTDTQY

j_call: TRBJ1-5
v_call: TRBV20-1
d_call: TRBD1
cdr3_aa: SASPPGGQVDQPQH

j_call: TRBJ2-3
v_call: TRBV9
d_call: .
cdr3_aa: ASTSSGASSTDTQY

j_call: TRBJ2-5
v_call: TRBV10-3
d_call: TRBD2
cdr3_aa: AISTSANQETQY

j_call: TRBJ2-7
v_call: TRBV9
d_call: TRBD2
cdr3_aa: ASSGGTSGSYEQY

j_call: TRBJ2-1
v_call: TRBV6-5
d_call: .
cdr3_aa: ASKEGMVGNEQF

j_call: TRBJ1-5
v_call: TRBV5-8
d_call: .
cdr3_aa: ASRQDTQGRPQH

j_call: TRBJ1-1
v_call: TRBV18
d_call: TRBD1
cdr3_aa: ASSRQGMNTEAF

j_call: TRBJ1-2
v_call: TRBV19
d_call: .
cdr3_aa: ASSTPTGSYGYT

j_call: TRBJ2-7
v_call: TRBV6-5
d_call: TRBD1
cdr3_aa: ASSRGQNSYEQY

j_call: TRBJ2-5
v_call: TRBV7-8
d_call: .
cdr3_aa: ASSLRREETQY

j_call: TRBJ2-7
v_call: TRBV5-6
d_call: .
cdr3_aa: ASSLAPGSAYEQY

j_call: TRBJ2-5
v_call: TRBV28
d_call: .
cdr3_aa: ASSFRVNQETQY

j_call: TRBJ1-5
v_call: TRBV19
d_call: .
cdr3_aa: ASSADSVRPQH

j_call: TRBJ1-3
v_call: TRBV29-1
d_call: .
cdr3_aa: SVEGGFSGNTIY

j_call: TRBJ2-3
v_call: TRBV5-4
d_call: TRBD2
cdr3_aa: ASSLGLASGTDTQY

j_call: TRBJ2-5
v_call: TRBV5-1
d_call: .
cdr3_aa: ASSLEAVGQETQY

j_call: TRBJ2-3
v_call: TRBV7-2
d_call: TRBD2
cdr3_aa: ASSLGLGQYTQY

j_call: TRBJ1-2
v_call: TRBV13
d_call: TRBD1
cdr3_aa: ASTHRRTGPGYT

j_call: TRBJ1-3
v_call: TRBV7-9
d_call: TRBD1
cdr3_aa: ASSLRRQGLAGNTIY

j_call: TRBJ2-3
v_call: TRBV7-9
d_call: TRBD1
cdr3_aa: ASSSLGQGKTDTQY

j_call: TRBJ2-1
v_call: TRBV2
d_call: TRBD2
cdr3_aa: ASSAGLAAYNEQF

j_call: TRBJ2-7
v_call: TRBV19
d_call: .
cdr3_aa: ASSPRGALYEQY

j_call: TRBJ1-3
v_call: TRBV9
d_call: TRBD1
cdr3_aa: ASSPTGQGGNTIY

j_call: TRBJ2-1
v_call: TRBV18
d_call: .
cdr3_aa: ASSPFSENNEQF

j_call: TRBJ2-7
v_call: TRBV11-1
d_call: TRBD1
cdr3_aa: ASSLELIGTGGEQY

j_call: TRBJ2-7
v_call: TRBV19
d_call: TRBD1
cdr3_aa: ASSATGVYEQY

j_call: TRBJ1-3
v_call: TRBV7-2
d_call: .
cdr3_aa: ASSLGSGSGNTIY

j_call: TRBJ2-2
v_call: TRBV9
d_call: TRBD1
cdr3_aa: ASSDRGRDTGELF

j_call: TRBJ2-7
v_call: TRBV19
d_call: TRBD2
cdr3_aa: ASSTRTSNEQY

j_call: TRBJ2-7
v_call: TRBV4-3
d_call: .
cdr3_aa: ASSQNSNYEQY

j_call: TRBJ2-2
v_call: TRBV7-2
d_call: TRBD2
cdr3_aa: ASSRDYNTGELF

j_call: TRBJ1-5
v_call: TRBV11-2
d_call: .
cdr3_aa: ASSSGGGNRAVLQPQH

j_call: TRBJ2-7
v_call: TRBV5-8
d_call: .
cdr3_aa: ASSFDGSRSDEQY

j_call: TRBJ1-1
v_call: TRBV6-5
d_call: .
cdr3_aa: ASSYWEGNEEAF

j_call: TRBJ2-7
v_call: TRBV10-3
d_call: .
cdr3_aa: AISDGRVSSYEQY

j_call: TRBJ2-1
v_call: TRBV12-3/TRBV12-4
d_call: .
cdr3_aa: ASSLGGGEQF

j_call: TRBJ2-7
v_call: TRBV7-9
d_call: .
cdr3_aa: ASTRGSLGRAEREQY

j_call: TRBJ2-5
v_call: TRBV15
d_call: TRBD2
cdr3_aa: ATSSRFSSGRLTQY

j_call: TRBJ1-5
v_call: TRBV20-1
d_call: .
cdr3_aa: SASRAGNQPQH

j_call: TRBJ1-1
v_call: TRBV4-3
d_call: .
cdr3_aa: ASSQDVKALNTEAF